The sequence of this T cell receptor beta chain was determined in a study of T cell responses to AZD1222 COVID-19 vaccine. General observations from the study: It was only a handful of AZD1222 recipients who were seropositive at baseline. Elevations in Spike-specific TCR breadth and depth followed administration of two AZD1222 doses. The repertoires were collected only after the peak T cell response. The donor group comprised mostly white British people and more females; the analysis possibly underestimated clonal diversity.

With regard to this clone: Its specificity is unknown.

V was trimmed by 0 bases and J by 4 bases, leaving 6 bases between them. The CDR3 is 13 residues long. The V gene's germline CDR1 is MNHNY and CDR2 SVGAGI (reference sequence). Libraries were prepared by immunoSEQ multiplex PCR; TCRdb keeps only in-frame clonotypes and omits some of them. The top ten hold about 6.1% of the sample, which has about 67,000 clones, under 90% seen once. The source was peripheral blood, collected 28 days after the second AZD1222 dose. The chain combines TRBV6-6 with TRBJ1-2; possibly TRBD1 for D (5 bases). The sequence was obtained from an adult who received the AZD1222 COVID-19 vaccine. CDR3 bases: TGTGCCAGCAGTTACTCCCAGGGCTATGGCTACACCTTC. Its protein is CASSYSQGYGYTF.